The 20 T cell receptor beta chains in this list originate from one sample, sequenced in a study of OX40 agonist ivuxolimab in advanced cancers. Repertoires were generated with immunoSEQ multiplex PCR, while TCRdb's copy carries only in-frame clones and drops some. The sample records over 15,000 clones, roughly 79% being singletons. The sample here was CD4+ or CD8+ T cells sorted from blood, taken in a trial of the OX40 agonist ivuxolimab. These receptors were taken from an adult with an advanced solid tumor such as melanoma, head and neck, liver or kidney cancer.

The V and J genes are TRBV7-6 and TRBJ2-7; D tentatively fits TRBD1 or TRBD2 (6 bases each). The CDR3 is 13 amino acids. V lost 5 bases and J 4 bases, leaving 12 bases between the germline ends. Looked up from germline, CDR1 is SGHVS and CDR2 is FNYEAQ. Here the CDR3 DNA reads TGTGCCAGCAGCGTCGGGGGCCCTTACGAGCAGTACTTC. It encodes CASSVGGPYEQYF.

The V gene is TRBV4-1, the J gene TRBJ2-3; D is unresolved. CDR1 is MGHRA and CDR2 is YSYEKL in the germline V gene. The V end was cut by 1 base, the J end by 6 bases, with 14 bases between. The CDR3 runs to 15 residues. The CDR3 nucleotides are TGCGCCAGCAGCCAAGTTATGACCTTTTCGGATACGCAGTATTTT. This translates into CASSQVMTFSDTQYF.

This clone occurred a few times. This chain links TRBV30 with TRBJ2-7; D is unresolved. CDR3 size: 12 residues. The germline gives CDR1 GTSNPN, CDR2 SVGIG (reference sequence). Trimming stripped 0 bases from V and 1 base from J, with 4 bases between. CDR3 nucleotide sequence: TGTGCCTGGAGTGTCATTTCCTACGAGCAGTACTTC. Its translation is CAWSVISYEQYF.

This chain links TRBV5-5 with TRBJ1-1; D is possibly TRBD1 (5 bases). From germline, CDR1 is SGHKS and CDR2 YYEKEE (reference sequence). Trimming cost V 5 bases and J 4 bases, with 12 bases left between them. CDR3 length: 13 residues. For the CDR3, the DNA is TGTGCCAGCAGTTGGGGGGGAGGCACTGAAGCTTTCTTT. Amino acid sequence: CASSWGGGTEAFF.

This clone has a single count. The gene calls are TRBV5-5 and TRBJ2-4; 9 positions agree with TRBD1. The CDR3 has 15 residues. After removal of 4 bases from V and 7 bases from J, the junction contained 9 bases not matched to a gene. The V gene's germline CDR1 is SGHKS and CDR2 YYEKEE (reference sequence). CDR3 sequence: CASSAHRGLGNIQYF. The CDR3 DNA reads TGTGCCAGCAGCGCCCACAGGGGGCTAGGGAACATTCAGTACTTC.

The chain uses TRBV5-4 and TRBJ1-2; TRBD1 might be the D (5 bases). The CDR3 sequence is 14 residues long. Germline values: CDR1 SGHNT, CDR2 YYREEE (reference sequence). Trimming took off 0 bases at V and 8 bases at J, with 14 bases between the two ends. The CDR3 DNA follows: TGTGCCAGCAGCTTGGGGGACGGTGGCAGGGGCTACACCTTC. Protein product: CASSLGDGGRGYTF.

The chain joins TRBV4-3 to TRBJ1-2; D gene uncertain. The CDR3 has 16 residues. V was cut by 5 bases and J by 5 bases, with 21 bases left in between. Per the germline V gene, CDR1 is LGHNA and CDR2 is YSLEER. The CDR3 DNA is TGCGCCAGCAGCTATAATCACGGTTTAATAAGATATGGCTACACCTTC. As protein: CASSYNHGLIRYGYTF.

The CDR3 region has the DNA TGTGCCAGCAGTTCTGGACAGGGATATCAGCCCCAGCATTTT. It specifies CASSSGQGYQPQHF. The V gene is TRBV6-5, the J gene TRBJ1-5; 8 nucleotides align to TRBD1. CDR3 length: 14 amino acids. Germline CDR1 MNHEY, CDR2 SVGAGI. V dropped 4 bases and J dropped 5; count of bases not matched to a gene: 4.

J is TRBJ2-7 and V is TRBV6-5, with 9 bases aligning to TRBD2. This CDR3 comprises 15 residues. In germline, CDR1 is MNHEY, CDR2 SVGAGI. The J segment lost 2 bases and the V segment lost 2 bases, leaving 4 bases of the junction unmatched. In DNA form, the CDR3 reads TGTGCCAGCAGTTACGATAGCGGGGGCCCCTACGAGCAGTACTTC. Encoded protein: CASSYDSGGPYEQYF.

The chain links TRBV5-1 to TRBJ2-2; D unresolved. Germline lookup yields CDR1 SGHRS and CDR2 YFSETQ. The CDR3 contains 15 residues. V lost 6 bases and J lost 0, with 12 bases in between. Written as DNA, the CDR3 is TGCGCCAGCACGAGTCGGCTCCCGAACACCGGGGAGCTGTTTTTT. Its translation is CASTSRLPNTGELFF.

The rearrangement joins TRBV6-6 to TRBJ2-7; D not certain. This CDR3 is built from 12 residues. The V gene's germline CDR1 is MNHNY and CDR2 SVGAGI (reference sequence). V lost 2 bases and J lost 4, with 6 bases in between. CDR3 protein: CASSYSDYEQYF. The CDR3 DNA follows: TGTGCCAGCAGTTACAGTGATTACGAGCAGTACTTC.

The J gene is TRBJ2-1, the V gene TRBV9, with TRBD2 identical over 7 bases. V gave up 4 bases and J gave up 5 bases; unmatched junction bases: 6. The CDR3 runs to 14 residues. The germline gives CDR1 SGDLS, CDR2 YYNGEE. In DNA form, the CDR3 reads TGTGCCAGCAGCCTAACGGGACTAAACAATGAGCAGTTCTTC. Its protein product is CASSLTGLNNEQFF.

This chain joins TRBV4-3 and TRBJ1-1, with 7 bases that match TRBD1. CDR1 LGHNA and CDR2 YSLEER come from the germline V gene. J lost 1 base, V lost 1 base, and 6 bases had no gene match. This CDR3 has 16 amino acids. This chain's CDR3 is CASSQGGTDWNTEAFF. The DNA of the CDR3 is TGCGCCAGCAGCCAAGGGGGGACAGATTGGAACACTGAAGCTTTCTTT.

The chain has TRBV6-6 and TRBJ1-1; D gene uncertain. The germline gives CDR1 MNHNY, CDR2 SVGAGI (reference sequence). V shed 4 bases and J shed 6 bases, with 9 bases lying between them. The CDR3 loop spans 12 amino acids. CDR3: CASSLSSPEAFF. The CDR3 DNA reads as TGTGCCAGCAGTTTGTCCAGCCCTGAAGCTTTCTTT.

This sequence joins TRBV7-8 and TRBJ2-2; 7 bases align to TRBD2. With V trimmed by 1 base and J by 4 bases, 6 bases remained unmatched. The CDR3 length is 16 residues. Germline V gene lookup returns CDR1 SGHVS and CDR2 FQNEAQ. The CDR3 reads CASSLGWGGSTGELFF. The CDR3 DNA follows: TGTGCCAGCAGCTTAGGCTGGGGCGGGAGCACCGGGGAGCTGTTTTTT.

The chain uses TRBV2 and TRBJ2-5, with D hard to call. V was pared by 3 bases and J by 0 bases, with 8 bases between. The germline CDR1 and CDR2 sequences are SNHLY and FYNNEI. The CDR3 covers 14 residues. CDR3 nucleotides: TGTGCCAGCAGTGATTTGGGGTACCAAGAGACCCAGTACTTC. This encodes CASSDLGYQETQYF. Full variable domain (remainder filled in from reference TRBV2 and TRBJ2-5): EPEVTQTPSHQVTQMGQEVILRCVPISNHLYFYWYRQILGQKVEFLVSFYNNEISEKSEIFDDQFSVERPDGSNFTLKIRSTKLEDSAMYFCASSDLGYQETQYFGPGTRLLVL.

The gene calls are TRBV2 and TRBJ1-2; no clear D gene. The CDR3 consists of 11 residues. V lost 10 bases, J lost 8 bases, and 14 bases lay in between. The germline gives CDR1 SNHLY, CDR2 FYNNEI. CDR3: CAIQTAEGYTF. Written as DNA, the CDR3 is TGTGCCATTCAAACAGCTGAAGGCTACACCTTC.

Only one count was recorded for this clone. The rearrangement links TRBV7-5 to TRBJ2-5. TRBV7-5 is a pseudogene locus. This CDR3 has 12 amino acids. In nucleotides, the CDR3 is TGTGCCAGCAGCTTAGTCCAAGAGACCCAGTACTTC. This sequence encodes CASSLVQETQYF.

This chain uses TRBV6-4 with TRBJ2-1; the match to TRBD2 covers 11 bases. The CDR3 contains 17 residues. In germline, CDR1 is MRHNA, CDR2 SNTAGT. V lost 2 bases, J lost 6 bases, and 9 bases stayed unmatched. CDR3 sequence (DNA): TGTGCCAGCAGTGACCTACAACTAGCGGGGGAGTTCAATGAGCAGTTCTTC. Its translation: CASSDLQLAGEFNEQFF.

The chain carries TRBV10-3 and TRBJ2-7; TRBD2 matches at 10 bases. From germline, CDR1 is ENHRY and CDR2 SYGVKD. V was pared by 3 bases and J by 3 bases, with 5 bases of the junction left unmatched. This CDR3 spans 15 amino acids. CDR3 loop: CAISDQRGGDYEQYF. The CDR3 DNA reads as TGTGCCATCAGTGACCAGCGGGGGGGAGACTACGAGCAGTACTTC.